The 18 T cell receptor beta chains presented below share a single source sample, sequenced in a study of shared clonotypes between healthy human individuals. The assay was immunoSEQ multiplex PCR, and TCRdb's table has in-frame clones only and misses some. The repertoire consists of millions of clones, with more than 90% occurring once and the leading ten covering under 0.15%. Source material: naive CD4+ T cells sorted from blood. The subset here: CD45RA+ positively selected. The source of these receptors is a man younger than 35 in good health.

The rearrangement joins TRBV7-9 to TRBJ2-7; no clear D gene. The V gene's germline CDR1 is SEHNR and CDR2 FQNEAQ (reference sequence). Trimming took 1 base from V and 4 from J, leaving 11 bases between them. The CDR3 runs to 14 residues. The CDR3 reads CASSLGTQDYEQYF. The CDR3 coding sequence is TGTGCCAGCAGCTTAGGAACCCAGGATTACGAGCAGTACTTC.

As to this clone: This CDR3 is also generated by other DNA sequences in the sample. The chain has TRBV18 and TRBJ1-4, with no clear D. There are 15 residues in the CDR3. Per germline, CDR1 KGHSH and CDR2 LQKENI. V was cut by 4 bases and J by 0 bases, with 9 bases left in between. CDR3 amino acids: CASSRQATTNEKLFF. The CDR3, as DNA: TGTGCCAGCTCACGGCAGGCTACAACTAATGAAAAACTGTTTTTT.

This sequence joins TRBV9 and TRBJ2-7, with 8 bases lining up with TRBD1. The CDR3 extends over 14 amino acids. Trimming at V came to 3 bases and at J to 6 bases, leaving 8 bases not matched to a gene. Looked up from germline, CDR1 is SGDLS and CDR2 is YYNGEE. CDR3 nucleotide sequence: TGTGCCAGCAGCGCCAGACAGGGGACGCTCGAGCAGTACTTC. The encoded protein is CASSARQGTLEQYF.

The V gene is TRBV6-1, the J gene TRBJ1-1; TRBD1 is a possible D gene (5 bases). Germline-derived CDR1 and CDR2 are MNHNS and SASEGT. The CDR3 has 18 amino acids. V was clipped by 2 bases and J by 0 bases, with 19 bases between them. In DNA, the CDR3 is TGTGCCAGCAGTGAATATTCAGGGTGGAGACCCATGAACACTGAAGCTTTCTTT. Protein: CASSEYSGWRPMNTEAFF.

The chain links TRBV5-1 to TRBJ1-1; D is perhaps TRBD1 (6 bases). The CDR3 has 16 residues. V was cut by 4 bases and J by 4 bases, with 20 bases left in between. Germline assignment: CDR1 SGHRS and CDR2 YFSETQ. The DNA of the CDR3 is TGCGCCAGCAGCCGAACCATACAGGGAGTTGGCACTGAAGCTTTCTTT. As protein: CASSRTIQGVGTEAFF.

This clone appeared a single time. The rearrangement uses TRBV2 and TRBJ1-5; D gene ambiguous. Germline loops: CDR1 SNHLY, CDR2 FYNNEI. This CDR3 has 14 amino acids. Trimming removed 5 bases from V and 0 bases from J, with 8 bases in between. CDR3 residues: CASSPGFSNQPQHF. The CDR3 region has the DNA TGTGCCAGCAGTCCAGGCTTTAGCAATCAGCCCCAGCATTTT.

The rearrangement links TRBV28 to TRBJ1-2; 7 nucleotides match TRBD1. Germline V gene data show CDR1 as MDHEN and CDR2 as SYDVKM. After removal of 5 bases from V and 8 bases from J, the junction contained 11 bases not matched to a gene. CDR3 length equals 14 residues. The CDR3 bases are TGTGCCAGCAGTATCTCAGGGGGAATGGACGGCTACACCTTC. It is translated as CASSISGGMDGYTF.

This clone has only one observation. This chain links TRBV7-2 with TRBJ2-7, with 8 nucleotides matching TRBD2. Germline V gene sequence: CDR1 SGHTA, CDR2 FQGNSA. The CDR3 contains 16 residues. With V trimmed by 1 base and J by 1 base, 6 bases remained unmatched. The CDR3 region is CASSLEVGLGSYEQYF. In DNA, the CDR3 is TGTGCCAGCAGCTTAGAGGTGGGACTAGGGTCCTACGAGCAGTACTTC.

In the case of this clone: The same CDR3 is also encoded by other DNA sequences in this sample. This sequence joins TRBV6-6 and TRBJ2-3, with 9 bases that match TRBD2. Germline assignment: CDR1 MNHNY and CDR2 SVGAGI (reference sequence). Losses at the gene ends were 3 bases for V and 3 bases for J; bases not matched to a gene: 4. CDR3 size: 15 residues. The CDR3 spells CASSYGLAGTDTQYF. The CDR3 DNA reads as TGTGCCAGCAGTTATGGGCTAGCGGGAACAGATACGCAGTATTTT.

This clone has only a few counts. The V and J genes are TRBV6-5 and TRBJ1-1; D unresolved. The CDR3 totals 11 residues. Trimming removed 9 bases at V and 1 base at J, with 6 bases between. Germline V CDR1 and CDR2: MNHEY, SVGAGI. The CDR3 reads CASRQNTEAFF. CDR3 sequence (DNA): TGTGCCAGTCGACAGAACACTGAAGCTTTCTTT.

This chain links TRBV5-1 with TRBJ1-2, with TRBD1 as a possible D gene (5 bases). CDR1 SGHRS and CDR2 YFSETQ come from the germline V gene. This CDR3 has 15 residues. The V gene lost 0 bases and the J gene lost 7 bases, with 16 bases spanning the gap. The CDR3 region has the DNA TGCGCCAGCAGCTTGGATTCGAGCGTTGGGGGTGGCTACACCTTC. Translation: CASSLDSSVGGGYTF.

V is TRBV7-2 and J is TRBJ1-5; 7 bases are a match to TRBD1. The germline CDR1 and CDR2 sequences are SGHTA and FQGNSA. V shed 1 base, J shed 6 bases, and the junction held 6 bases outside the gene matches. CDR3 size: 15 residues. The CDR3 reads CASSLGSGGLQPQHF. CDR3 nucleotide sequence: TGTGCCAGCAGCTTAGGATCAGGGGGTCTTCAGCCCCAGCATTTT.

This clone is a singleton in its sample. V and J are TRBV6-5 and TRBJ2-3; D unresolved. The CDR3 consists of 12 residues. CDR1 is MNHEY and CDR2 is SVGAGI in the germline V gene. Between the trimmed V and J ends, which lost 4 bases and 6 bases, there was a span of 8 bases. The CDR3 spells CASSSLWDTQYF. The DNA for the CDR3 is TGTGCCAGCAGTTCCCTATGGGATACGCAGTATTTT.

As to this clone: The same CDR3 arises from other DNA sequences in this sample as well. The rearrangement joins TRBV30 to TRBJ2-7; D is unclear. The CDR3 contains 11 residues. CDR1 and CDR2 (germline): GTSNPN, SVGIG (reference sequence). Trimming left V 2 bases short and J 4 bases short, with 6 bases between. CDR3 sequence (DNA): TGTGCCTGGAGTAAGAGTTACGAGCAGTACTTC. Its translation: CAWSKSYEQYF.

The V call is TRBV19, the J call TRBJ1-6; maybe TRBD1 (6 bases). The CDR3 sequence is 15 residues long. The germline V gene encodes CDR1 LNHDA and CDR2 SQIVND (reference sequence). Trimming stripped 2 bases from V and 7 bases from J, with 12 bases between. CDR3 sequence: CASSIRAGVNSPLHF. The CDR3 DNA is TGTGCCAGTAGTATACGGGCAGGGGTGAATTCACCCCTCCACTTT.

A note on this clone: The junction shows a germline mismatch at one end, possibly a read error. The chain is built from TRBV7-7 and TRBJ1-6, with 7 bases matching TRBD1. CDR1 is SSHAT and CDR2 is FNYEAQ in the germline V gene (reference sequence). This CDR3 spans 15 amino acids. The CDR3 nucleotides read TGTGCTAGCAGCTTAGCTGCAGGGGGAAGGTCACCCCTCCACTTT. Translation gives CASSLAAGGRSPLHF.

The rearrangement links TRBV7-2 to TRBJ2-1, with 16 bases aligning to TRBD2. In germline, CDR1 is SGHTA, CDR2 FQGNSA. CDR3 length: 16 residues. The ends lost 4 bases at V and 7 bases at J; junction bases unmatched: 4. The CDR3 coding sequence is TGTGCCAGCAGCTACCCGGGACTAGCGGGAGGGAATGAGCAGTTCTTC. Translated: CASSYPGLAGGNEQFF.

This chain connects TRBV4-3 to TRBJ2-1; 7 positions match TRBD2. Per germline, CDR1 LGHNA and CDR2 YSLEER. V was clipped by 1 base and J by 3 bases; unmatched bases: 3. The CDR3 totals 15 residues. CDR3 nucleotide sequence: TGCGCCAGCAGCCAAGGCGGGAGCCTCTACAATGAGCAGTTCTTC. Its translation is CASSQGGSLYNEQFF.